Included here is one TCR beta chain sequence, with context. Next came a second PCR, run for about 7 to 12 cycles, which used a sample-barcoded 5' primer along with a J-beta primer mix. Unique molecular identifiers of 12 random nucleotides labeled each cDNA. TCRdb recomputed calls from the 5' RACE reads with MiXCR, one row per CDR3 protein. The sample includes approximately 780,000 distinct CDR3 sequences, about 26% of them seen just once. These data originate in a study of blood T cells in healthy people across ages. V lost 6 bases and J 7 bases, leaving 9 bases between the germline ends. Per germline, CDR1 MNHEY and CDR2 SVGEGT. The length of the CDR3 is 12 residues. These data were likewise used in another study, on T cells of mothers and their children. As reported in that work: Per child, some 3 million TCR beta CDR3 reads were obtained, against over 9 million per mother.

The sample was blood. The clonotype was recovered from a boy between 10 and 17 years old in good health. The gene calls are TRBV6-2 or TRBV6-3 and TRBJ2-2, with D possibly matching TRBD1 (5 bases). The CDR3 region has the DNA TGTGCCAGCAGGGACATGGTCGGGGAGCTGTTTTTT. Its translation is CASRDMVGELFF.